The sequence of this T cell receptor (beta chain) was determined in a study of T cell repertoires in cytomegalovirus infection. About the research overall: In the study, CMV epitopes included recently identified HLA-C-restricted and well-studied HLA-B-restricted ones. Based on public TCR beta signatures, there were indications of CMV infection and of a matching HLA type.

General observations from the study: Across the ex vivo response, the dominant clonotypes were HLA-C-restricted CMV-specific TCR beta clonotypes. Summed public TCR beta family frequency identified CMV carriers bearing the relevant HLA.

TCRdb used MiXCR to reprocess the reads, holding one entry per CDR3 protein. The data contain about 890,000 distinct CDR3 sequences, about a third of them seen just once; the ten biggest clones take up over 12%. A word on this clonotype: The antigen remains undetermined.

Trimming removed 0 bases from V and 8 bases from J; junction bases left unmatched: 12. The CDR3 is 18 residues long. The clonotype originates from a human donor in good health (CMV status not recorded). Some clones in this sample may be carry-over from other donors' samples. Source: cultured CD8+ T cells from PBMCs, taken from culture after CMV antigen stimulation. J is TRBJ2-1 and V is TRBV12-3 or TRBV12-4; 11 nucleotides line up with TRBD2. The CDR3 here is CASSLAQHVLAGADEQFF. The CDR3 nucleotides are TGTGCCAGCAGTTTAGCGCAGCATGTACTAGCGGGGGCGGATGAGCAGTTCTTC.